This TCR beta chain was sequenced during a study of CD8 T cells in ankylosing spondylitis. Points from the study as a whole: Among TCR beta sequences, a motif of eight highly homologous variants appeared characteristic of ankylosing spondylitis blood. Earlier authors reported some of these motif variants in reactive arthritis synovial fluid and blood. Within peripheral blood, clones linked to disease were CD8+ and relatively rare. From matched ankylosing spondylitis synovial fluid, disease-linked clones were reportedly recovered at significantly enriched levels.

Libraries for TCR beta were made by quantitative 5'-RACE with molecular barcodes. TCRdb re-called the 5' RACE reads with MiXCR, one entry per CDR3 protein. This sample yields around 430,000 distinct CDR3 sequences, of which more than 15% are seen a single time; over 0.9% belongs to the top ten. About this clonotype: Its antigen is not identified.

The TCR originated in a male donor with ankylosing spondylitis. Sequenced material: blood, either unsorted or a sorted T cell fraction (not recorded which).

CDR3 sequence: CASGPGVGGNQPQHF. CDR3 DNA sequence: TGTGCCAGCGGTCCAGGGGTTGGTGGCAATCAGCCCCAGCATTTT. This chain links TRBV6-1 with TRBJ1-5; TRBD1 is a possible D gene (6 bases). V lost 8 bases and J 2 bases, leaving 16 bases between the germline ends. There are 15 residues in the CDR3. The V gene's germline CDR1 is MNHNS and CDR2 SASEGT.